Reported below is one T cell receptor (beta chain). The sample is drawn from a study of blood T cell repertoires in COVID-19. Germline V gives CDR1 LNHDA, CDR2 SQIVND (reference sequence). V was shortened by 5 bases and J by 11 bases, with 12 bases between the two germline ends. The CDR3 covers 11 residues. Clones were read by immunoSEQ multiplex PCR, and TCRdb kept only the in-frame ones, dropping some. The sample carries just under 350,000 clones, about 88% recorded once. The chain recombines TRBV19 with TRBJ1-1; D remains unclear. The source material was peripheral blood. The receptor was derived from a woman in her seventies with COVID-19, enrolled during active disease. The CDR3: CASSRGGSAFF. The CDR3 DNA is TGTGCCAGTAGTCGGGGAGGTAGTGCTTTCTTT.